This T cell receptor beta chain was recorded in a study of blood T cell repertoires in COVID-19. Authors' analysis steps: It was from reference gene primer amplification that nucleated cell counts were estimated. Using immunoSEQ multiplex PCR, the repertoire was profiled, and TCRdb retains in-frame clones only, with some absent. For V, J and clone size, that table is used; D and trimming come from the DNA. The sample carries some 41,000 clones, roughly nine tenths recorded once. The CDR3 extends over 15 amino acids. The germline V gene encodes CDR1 MGHRA and CDR2 YSYEKL. After removal of 6 bases from V and 5 bases from J, the junction contained 10 bases not matched to a gene.

V gene TRBV4-1 combines with J gene TRBJ1-1, with 9 bases identical to TRBD1. This clonotype originated in a woman of 80 years or more with active COVID-19. The sample was peripheral blood. CDR3 region: CASSPEGQGRTEAFF. DNA for the CDR3: TGCGCCAGCAGTCCGGAAGGACAGGGGCGGACTGAAGCTTTCTTT.